The next 5 T cell receptor beta chains were all read from a single sample in a study of blood T cell repertoires in COVID-19. Method: immunoSEQ multiplex PCR; TCRdb's copy keeps in-frame clones and lacks some. The data show 150,000 to 200,000 clones, with less than 85% seen just once and about 3% held by the top ten. Sequenced material: peripheral blood. These receptors were collected from a human donor with acute or convalescent COVID-19. The donor label of this sample is uncertain.

The V gene is TRBV21-1, the J gene TRBJ1-5; TRBD1, the D gene given by the table, was not confirmed from the DNA. TRBV21-1 is termed a pseudogene. This CDR3 spans 16 amino acids. CDR3 in DNA: TGTGCCAGCAGCCCACGACAGGGGGCAATAAGGCAGCCCCAGCATTTT. Encoded protein: CASSPRQGAIRQPQHF.

The J gene is TRBJ1-1, the V gene TRBV30; D ambiguous. The CDR3 runs to 11 residues. Per germline, CDR1 GTSNPN and CDR2 SVGIG (reference sequence). Trimming took 4 bases from V and 8 from J, leaving 11 bases between them. The CDR3 reads CAWTYTGEAFF. The CDR3 coding sequence is TGTGCCTGGACTTACACCGGGGAAGCTTTCTTT.

This rearrangement joins TRBV12-3 or TRBV12-4 to TRBJ1-4, with D possibly matching TRBD1 (6 bases). This CDR3 is 13 amino acids long. V gave up 5 bases and J gave up 8 bases, with 12 bases separating them. CDR3 residues: CASSTQGYEKLFF. CDR3 bases: TGTGCCAGCAGTACACAGGGTTACGAAAAACTGTTTTTT.

The V call is TRBV2, the J call TRBJ1-1, with D unclear. Per the germline V gene, CDR1 is SNHLY and CDR2 is FYNNEI. This CDR3 is 14 amino acids long. V was clipped by 5 bases and J by 1 base, with 11 bases between them. The CDR3 coding sequence is TGTGCCAGCAGTAGGGAGGGTCAGAACACTGAAGCTTTCTTT. It specifies CASSREGQNTEAFF.

This clone was found a few times. The chain is built from TRBV27 and TRBJ2-1; TRBD1 is a possible D gene (5 bases). V was shortened by 4 bases and J by 7 bases, with 11 bases between the two germline ends. Germline V gives CDR1 MNHEY, CDR2 SMNVEV (reference sequence). This CDR3 region has 13 residues. CDR3 residues: CASSWTFGNEQFF. CDR3 nucleotide sequence: TGTGCCAGCAGTTGGACATTTGGAAATGAGCAGTTCTTC.